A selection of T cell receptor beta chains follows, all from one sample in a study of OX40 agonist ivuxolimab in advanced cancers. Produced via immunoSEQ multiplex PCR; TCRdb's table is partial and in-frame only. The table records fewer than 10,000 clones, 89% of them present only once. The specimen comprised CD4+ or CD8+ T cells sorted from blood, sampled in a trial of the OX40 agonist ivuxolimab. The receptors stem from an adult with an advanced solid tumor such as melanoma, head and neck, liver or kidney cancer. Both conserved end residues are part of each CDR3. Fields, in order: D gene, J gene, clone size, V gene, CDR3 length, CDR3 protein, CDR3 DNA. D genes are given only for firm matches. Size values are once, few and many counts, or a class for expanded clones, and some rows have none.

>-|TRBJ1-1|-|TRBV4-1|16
CASSQDGAEPNTEAFF
TGCGCCAGCAGCCAAGATGGTGCCGAACCGAACACTGAAGCTTTCTTT
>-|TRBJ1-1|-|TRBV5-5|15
CASSSLLQRNTEAFF
TGTGCCAGCAGCTCGTTATTACAGAGGAACACTGAAGCTTTCTTT
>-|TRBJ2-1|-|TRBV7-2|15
CASSLDVSSYNEQFF
TGTGCCAGCAGCTTGGACGTAAGCTCCTACAATGAGCAGTTCTTC
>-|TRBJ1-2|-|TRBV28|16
CASSLLAGTGRHGYTF
TGTGCCAGCAGTTTACTCGCGGGTACAGGGCGGCATGGCTACACCTTC
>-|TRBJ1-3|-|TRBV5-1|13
CASSLDSGNTIYF
TGCGCCAGCAGCTTGGACTCTGGAAACACCATATATTTT
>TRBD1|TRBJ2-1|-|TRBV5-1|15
CASSLAGTDPPGEFF
TGCGCCAGCAGCTTGGCCGGGACAGATCCCCCCGGGGAGTTCTTC
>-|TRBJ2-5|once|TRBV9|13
CASSEGLGETQYF
TGTGCCAGCAGCGAGGGGCTGGGAGAGACCCAGTACTTC
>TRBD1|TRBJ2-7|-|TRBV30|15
CAWSDLTGGGYEQYF
TGTGCCTGGAGTGACCTGACAGGGGGGGGCTACGAGCAGTACTTC
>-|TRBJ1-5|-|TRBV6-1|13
CASSRGSQQPQHF
TGTGCCAGCAGTCGGGGTTCCCAACAGCCCCAGCATTTT
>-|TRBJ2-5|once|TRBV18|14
CASSLGAGQETQYF
TGTGCCAGCTCCCTCGGCGCGGGCCAAGAGACCCAGTACTTC
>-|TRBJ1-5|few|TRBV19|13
CASSKTDHQPQHF
TGTGCCAGTAGTAAGACGGATCATCAGCCCCAGCATTTT
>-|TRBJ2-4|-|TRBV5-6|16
CASSPRDLGAKNIQYF
TGTGCCAGCAGCCCTAGAGACTTAGGGGCCAAAAACATTCAGTACTTC
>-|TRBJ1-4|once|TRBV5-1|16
CASSLPTGTAGEKLFF
TGCGCCAGCAGCTTGCCCACCGGGACCGCGGGGGAAAAACTGTTTTTT
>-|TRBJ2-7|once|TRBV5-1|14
CASSGGLTRYEQYF
TGCGCCAGCAGCGGGGGACTGACGCGCTACGAGCAGTACTTC
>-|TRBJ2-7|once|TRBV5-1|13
CASSLEKPYEQYF
TGCGCCAGCAGCTTGGAAAAACCCTACGAGCAGTACTTC
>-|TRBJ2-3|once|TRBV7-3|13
CASSPGSSDTQYF
TGTGCCAGCAGCCCGGGGTCCTCTGATACGCAGTATTTT
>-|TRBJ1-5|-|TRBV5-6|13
CASSLGRNQPQHF
TGTGCCAGCAGCTTAGGCCGGAATCAGCCCCAGCATTTT
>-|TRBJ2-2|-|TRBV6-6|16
CASSYGGATNTGELFF
TGTGCCAGCAGTTACGGGGGGGCTACGAACACCGGGGAGCTGTTTTTT
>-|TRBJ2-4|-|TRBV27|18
CASSPYPGSVQAKNIQYF
TGTGCCAGCAGTCCTTACCCCGGGTCCGTCCAGGCCAAAAACATTCAGTACTTC
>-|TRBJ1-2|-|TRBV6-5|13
CASSYQGLYGYTF
TGTGCCAGCAGTTACCAGGGACTCTATGGCTACACCTTC
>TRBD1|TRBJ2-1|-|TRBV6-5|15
CASRNMGQNNNEQFF
TGTGCCAGCAGAAACATGGGACAGAACAACAATGAGCAGTTCTTC
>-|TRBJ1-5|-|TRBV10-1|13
CASSHDSNQPQHF
TGCGCCAGCAGCCACGATAGCAATCAGCCCCAGCATTTT
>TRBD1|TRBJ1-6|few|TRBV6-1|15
CASSGQGRGNSPLHF
TGTGCCAGCAGTGGACAGGGAAGGGGGAATTCACCCCTCCACTTT
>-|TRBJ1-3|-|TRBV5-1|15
CASSPSQGPGNTIYF
TGCGCCAGCAGCCCTTCCCAGGGGCCTGGAAACACCATATATTTT
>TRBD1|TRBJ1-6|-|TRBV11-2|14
CATSLDRGNSPLHF
TGTGCCACCTCCCTGGACAGGGGGAATTCACCCCTCCACTTT
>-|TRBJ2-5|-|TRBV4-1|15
CASSQAPTYQETQYF
TGCGCCAGCAGCCAAGCTCCCACCTACCAAGAGACCCAGTACTTC
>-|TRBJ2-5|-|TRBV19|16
CASRSQATRGQETQYF
TGTGCCAGTAGGTCACAGGCAACGCGGGGACAAGAGACCCAGTACTTC
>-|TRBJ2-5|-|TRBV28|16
CASSSSSGGHQETQYF
TGTGCCAGCAGTTCATCCTCCGGGGGCCACCAAGAGACCCAGTACTTC
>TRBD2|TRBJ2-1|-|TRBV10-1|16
CASSEGGLAVENEQFF
TGCGCCAGCAGTGAGGGGGGACTAGCGGTGGAAAATGAGCAGTTCTTC
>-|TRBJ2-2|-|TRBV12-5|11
CASGFTGELFF
TGTGCTAGTGGATTCACCGGGGAGCTGTTTTTT
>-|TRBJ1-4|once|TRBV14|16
CASSQDRTRDNEKLFF
TGTGCCAGCAGCCAAGATAGGACCAGGGATAATGAAAAACTGTTTTTT
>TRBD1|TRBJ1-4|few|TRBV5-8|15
CASSGGQGTNEKLFF
TGTGCCAGCAGCGGGGGACAGGGAACTAATGAAAAACTGTTTTTT
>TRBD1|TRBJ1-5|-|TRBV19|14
CASSQTGGNQPQHF
TGTGCCAGTAGTCAAACAGGGGGCAATCAGCCCCAGCATTTT
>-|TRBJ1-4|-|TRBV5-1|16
CASSAGKTATNEKLFF
TGCGCCAGCAGCGCGGGGAAAACGGCAACTAATGAAAAACTGTTTTTT
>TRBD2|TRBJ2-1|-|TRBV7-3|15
CASSLASGRANEQFF
TGTGCCAGCAGCTTGGCTAGCGGGAGGGCCAATGAGCAGTTCTTC
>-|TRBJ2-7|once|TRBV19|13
CASSMEQPDEQYF
TGTGCCAGTAGTATGGAGCAGCCGGACGAGCAGTACTTC
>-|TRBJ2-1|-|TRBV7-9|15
CASSLLGLADWQQFF
TGTGCCAGCAGCTTGTTGGGGCTAGCCGACTGGCAGCAGTTCTTC
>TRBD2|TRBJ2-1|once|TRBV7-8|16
CASSLTGTSGIDEQFF
TGTGCCAGCAGCTTAACCGGGACTAGCGGGATCGATGAGCAGTTCTTC
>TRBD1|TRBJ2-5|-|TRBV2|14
CASKGTGNAETQYF
TGTGCCAGCAAAGGGACAGGGAATGCGGAGACCCAGTACTTC
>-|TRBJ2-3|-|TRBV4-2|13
CASSQEEEDTQYF
TGTGCCAGCAGCCAAGAGGAGGAAGATACGCAGTATTTT